This T cell receptor (beta chain) was documented in a study of PD-1 blockade in classical Hodgkin lymphoma. Study conclusions and caveats: Prior to therapy, complete responders displayed diversity much like that of newly diagnosed patients. It was reported that newly diagnosed patients had less baseline TCR diversity than healthy donors. What drove the repertoire differences, possibly disease activity or prior therapy, has not been defined.

The patients all showed relapse after autologous stem cell transplantation, while their brentuximab vedotin exposure varied. The CDR3 consists of 14 residues. The ends lost 3 bases at V and 3 bases at J; junction bases unmatched: 6. Germline CDR1 SGHRS, CDR2 YFSETQ. This clone was detected a few times. Its antigen is unknown. Profiled with immunoSEQ multiplex PCR; TCRdb holds only in-frame clones, not every one. The sample has just over 14,000 clones; around 88% are singletons. The V and J genes are TRBV5-1 and TRBJ2-7; 7 nucleotides align to TRBD1. The sequenced sample was peripheral blood mononuclear cells (PBMCs), obtained before the second cycle of nivolumab. This receptor was taken from a human donor with classical Hodgkin lymphoma. CDR3 in amino acids: CASSSGTAIYEQYF. For the CDR3, the DNA is TGCGCCAGCAGCTCCGGGACAGCGATCTACGAGCAGTACTTC.